This record looks at one TCR beta chain sequence and its context. Its antigen is unknown. A single record per CDR3 protein comes from TCRdb applying MiXCR to the 5' RACE reads. Of some 320,000 distinct CDR3 sequences in the sample, 7.5% to 9% were seen once. This entry belongs to a study of T cells after yellow fever vaccination. Study-wide results and limits: CD4 and CD8 compartments shared a small share of clonotypes.

The clonotype was recovered from a man aged 18 to 30 who received the YFV17D yellow fever vaccine. Material: PBMCs, obtained on the day of the first yellow fever vaccination.

The CDR3 loop is CASSHGDESRGRLAIYF. The CDR3 region has the DNA TGTGCCAGCAGCCACGGGGACGAGAGCAGGGGGCGGCTCGCCATATATTTT. This sequence joins TRBV9 and TRBJ1-3; TRBD1 agrees at 8 bases. Trimming removed 4 bases from V and 11 bases from J; junction bases left unmatched: 20. CDR3 length: 17 residues. Germline values: CDR1 SGDLS, CDR2 YYNGEE.